The 17 T cell receptor beta chains given below trace back to one sample, sequenced in a study of early T cells in non-severe SARS-CoV-2 infection. TCRdb recomputed calls from the 5' RACE reads with MiXCR, one row per CDR3 protein. The data hold around 88,000 distinct CDR3 sequences, with over 13% observed a single time. Sequencing was carried out using whole blood. All receptors come from an adult who was a healthcare worker with PCR-confirmed SARS-CoV-2 infection or an uninfected control (not recorded which).

This clonotype was observed a few times. The chain links TRBV9 to TRBJ1-1; weak D call: TRBD1 (6 bases). CDR3 length: 13 residues. V lost 2 bases and J lost 11, with 16 bases in between. CDR1 is SGDLS and CDR2 is YYNGEE in the germline V gene. CDR3: CASSVNDRSDAFF. The CDR3 DNA sequence: TGTGCCAGCAGCGTCAATGACAGGAGTGACGCTTTCTTT.

This chain uses TRBV7-6 with TRBJ1-1, with D unclear. Trimming shortened V by 5 bases and J by 6 bases, and 13 bases separated the two germline ends. CDR1 and CDR2 from the germline V gene are SGHVS and FNYEAQ. The CDR3 covers 13 residues. The CDR3 region has the DNA TGTGCCAGCAGCCCCCGTCAGTCCGCTGAAGCTTTCTTT. Protein product: CASSPRQSAEAFF.

The V and J genes are TRBV5-1 and TRBJ1-6; the D is unclear. Trimming cost V 0 bases and J 10 bases, with 8 bases left between them. Per the germline V gene, CDR1 is SGHRS and CDR2 is YFSETQ. The CDR3 is made up of 13 amino acids. The CDR3 loop is CASSLDPLSPLHF. CDR3 in DNA: TGCGCCAGCAGCTTGGACCCTTTGTCACCCCTCCACTTT.

J is TRBJ1-5 and V is TRBV28, with D unclear. Germline V CDR1 and CDR2: MDHEN, SYDVKM. Between the trimmed V and J ends, which lost 3 bases and 11 bases, there was a span of 8 bases. The CDR3 length is 11 residues. The CDR3 bases are TGTGCCAGCAGTTTCCCGGGGACCCAGCATTTT. It translates to CASSFPGTQHF. Full variable domain (rest looked up from reference TRBV28 and TRBJ1-5): DVKVTQSSRYLVKRTGEKVFLECVQDMDHENMFWYRQDPGLGLRLIYFSYDVKMKEKGDIPEGYSVSREKKERFSLILESASTNQTSMYLCASSFPGTQHFGDGTRLSIL.

This clonotype appeared a few times. The genes are TRBV5-1 and TRBJ2-1; possible D gene TRBD1, 7 bases. The V end was cut by 2 bases, the J end by 0 bases, with 15 bases between. From germline, CDR1 is SGHRS and CDR2 YFSETQ. CDR3 length: 17 residues. This chain's CDR3 is CASSFGRQGISYNEQFF. As DNA, the CDR3 is TGCGCCAGCAGCTTCGGGAGACAGGGTATCTCCTACAATGAGCAGTTCTTC.

This clonotype showed up just a few times. The chain couples TRBV4-1 to TRBJ2-7; 8 bases are shared with TRBD2. The J segment lost 3 bases and the V segment lost 1 base, leaving 5 bases of the junction unmatched. Germline loops: CDR1 MGHRA, CDR2 YSYEKL. The CDR3 contains 15 residues. The CDR3 region is CASSQGTSPHYEQYF. The CDR3 bases are TGCGCCAGCAGCCAAGGGACTAGCCCCCACTACGAGCAGTACTTC.

The CDR3 bases are TGTGCCTGGACAAAGACAGGAATAAATGAAAAACTGTTTTTT. Its protein product is CAWTKTGINEKLFF. V is TRBV30 and J is TRBJ1-4; D possibly corresponds to TRBD1 (6 bases). V was cut by 4 bases and J by 5 bases, with 14 bases left in between. Germline CDR1 is GTSNPN and CDR2 is SVGIG (reference sequence). CDR3 length: 14 amino acids.

This clonotype was detected many times. The chain carries TRBV11-2 and TRBJ2-1, with 9 bases fitting TRBD2. The ends lost 6 bases at V and 3 bases at J; junction bases unmatched: 9. The CDR3 spans 16 residues. Germline CDR1 and CDR2: SGHAT and FQNNGV. Written as DNA, the CDR3 is TGTGCCAGCAGAGAAACCGGGACTAGCCACTACAATGAGCAGTTCTTC. Amino acid sequence: CASRETGTSHYNEQFF.

This clonotype showed up many times. J is TRBJ2-7 and V is TRBV11-2; TRBD2 is a possible D gene (6 bases). This CDR3 region has 15 residues. The V end was cut by 1 base, the J end by 6 bases, with 16 bases between. Germline loops: CDR1 SGHAT, CDR2 FQNNGV. In nucleotides, the CDR3 is TGTGCCAGCAGCTTAGGGGAGCCGGGAGCTGGCGAGCAGTACTTC. It specifies CASSLGEPGAGEQYF.

The chain joins TRBV7-9 to TRBJ1-1; no definite D call. Germline V gene data show CDR1 as SEHNR and CDR2 as FQNEAQ (reference sequence). The CDR3 has 13 residues. V was clipped by 3 bases and J by 1 base, with 6 bases between them. The CDR3 DNA follows: TGTGCCAGCAGCTTCGTGGAGAACACTGAAGCTTTCTTT. This codes for CASSFVENTEAFF. The full variable domain, rest sourced from reference TRBV7-9 and TRBJ1-1, is DTGVSQNPRHKITKRGQNVTFRCDPISEHNRLYWYRQTLGQGPEFLTYFQNEAQLEKSRLLSDRFSAERPKGSFSTLEIQRTEQGDSAMYLCASSFVENTEAFFGQGTRLTVV.

This chain uses TRBV20-1 with TRBJ2-1; 7 bases fit TRBD1. Germline CDR1 DFQATT, CDR2 SNEGSKA (reference sequence). With 5 bases clipped from V and 6 bases from J, the junction kept 13 bases outside the gene matches. CDR3 length: 15 amino acids. The CDR3 nucleotides read TGCAGTGCTGCTAAGACAGGGACCTTAGGCAATGAGCAGTTCTTC. Translation: CSAAKTGTLGNEQFF.

Only a few counts were recorded for this clonotype. Here the CDR3 reads CASSFNNEQFF. DNA of the CDR3: TGTGCCAGCAGCTTCAACAATGAGCAGTTCTTC. The chain employs TRBV5-6 and TRBJ2-1; D unclear. Trimming shortened V by 2 bases and J by 5 bases, and 2 bases separated the two germline ends. This CDR3 contains 11 residues. Per germline, CDR1 SGHDT and CDR2 YYEEEE.

There are a few counts of this clonotype. The rearrangement links TRBV19 to TRBJ1-5; 9 positions match TRBD1. Germline-derived CDR1 and CDR2 are LNHDA and SQIVND (reference sequence). Trimming removed 3 bases from V and 10 bases from J; junction bases left unmatched: 7. The CDR3 length is 14 residues. The CDR3 coding sequence is TGTGCCAGTAGTATGGGGACAGGGTCATCACCCCAGCATTTT. The encoded protein is CASSMGTGSSPQHF.

This chain uses TRBV15 with TRBJ1-2; weak D call: TRBD1 (6 bases). The CDR3 consists of 15 residues. The germline gives CDR1 LNHNV, CDR2 YYDKDF (reference sequence). V was cut by 4 bases and J by 7 bases, with 19 bases left in between. This CDR3 is CATSTPIQGIGGYTF. The CDR3 DNA follows: TGTGCCACCAGCACGCCAATACAGGGAATTGGTGGCTACACCTTC.

This chain links TRBV3-1 with TRBJ1-2; D might be TRBD1 (5 bases). CDR1 is LGHDT and CDR2 is YNNKEL in the germline V gene (reference sequence). This CDR3 contains 15 residues. Trimming shortened V by 4 bases and J by 0 bases, and 12 bases separated the two germline ends. The CDR3 DNA reads as TGTGCCAGCAGCCGCGGGGCGGGAGCTAACTATGGCTACACCTTC. Translating it yields CASSRGAGANYGYTF.

This chain links TRBV19 with TRBJ1-2; D is unresolved. Germline lookup yields CDR1 LNHDA and CDR2 SQIVND (reference sequence). V was shortened by 6 bases and J by 5 bases, with 13 bases between the two germline ends. The CDR3 is made up of 13 amino acids. The CDR3 here is CASREPTVYGYTF. The CDR3 DNA reads as TGTGCCAGTAGGGAACCTACAGTGTATGGCTACACCTTC. The variable domain in full, with the rest retrieved from reference TRBV19 and TRBJ1-2, is DGGITQSPKYLFRKEGQNVTLSCEQNLNHDAMYWYRQDPGQGLRLIYYSQIVNDFQKGDIAEGYSVSREKKESFPLTVTSAQKNPTAFYLCASREPTVYGYTFGSGTRLTVV.

This clonotype has ten or more counts. V is TRBV29-1 and J is TRBJ2-3; tentative D call: TRBD1 (6 bases). The CDR3 length is 14 residues. Between the trimmed V and J ends, which lost 6 bases and 4 bases, there was a span of 17 bases. The V gene's germline CDR1 is SQVTM and CDR2 ANQGSEA. The CDR3 bases are TGCAGCGTGGGCCGGGACAACGAGGCAGATACGCAGTATTTT. The encoded protein is CSVGRDNEADTQYF.